This T cell receptor beta chain derives from a study of CD8 T cells in ankylosing spondylitis. V lost 0 bases to trimming and J lost 2 bases, with 14 bases between them. CDR1 MGHRA and CDR2 YSYEKL come from the germline V gene. This CDR3 is built from 17 residues. Quantitative 5'-RACE with molecular barcodes was used to make the TCR beta libraries. TCRdb used MiXCR to reprocess the 5' RACE reads, holding one entry per CDR3 protein. The repertoire includes approximately 440,000 distinct CDR3 sequences, 15% to 20% of them detected once, and 1% sits in the top ten. For this clonotype: Its matching antigen is unknown.

Points from the study as a whole: Some of these motif variants have turned up before, in reports on reactive arthritis synovial fluid and blood. Among TCR beta sequences, a motif of about 8 highly homologous variants appeared characteristic of ankylosing spondylitis blood. Enrichment of disease-linked clones was reportedly significant in matched ankylosing spondylitis synovial fluid.

The sequencing sample was made of blood, either unsorted or a sorted T cell fraction (not recorded which). The V gene is TRBV4-1, the J gene TRBJ1-5; tentatively, D is TRBD1 (5 bases). This sequence originates from a male donor with ankylosing spondylitis. The CDR3 spells CASSQDPGGAGNQPQHF. The CDR3 DNA follows: TGCGCCAGCAGCCAAGATCCCGGGGGAGCGGGCAATCAGCCCCAGCATTTT.